A single sample gave rise to the 2 T cell receptor beta chains below, sequenced in a study of T-cell reconstitution after alpha-beta-depleted transplantation in children. Preparation of the TCRbeta library involved a method that used unique molecular identifiers. TCRdb fed the PCR reads into MiXCR, producing one record per CDR3 protein. This table has 380,000 or so distinct CDR3 sequences, more than 10% appearing once. The material was PBMCs, obtained from the stem cell graft. The source is a human donor who donated a stem cell graft to a child with Fanconi anemia.

This clonotype came up a few times. This sequence joins TRBV9 and TRBJ2-5; the D is unclear. The CDR3 extends over 14 amino acids. V dropped 0 bases and J dropped 4 bases, with 10 bases sitting between them. CDR1 and CDR2 from the germline V gene are SGDLS and YYNGEE. The CDR3 reads CASSVEAYTETQYF. CDR3 nucleotide sequence: TGTGCCAGCAGCGTAGAAGCCTATACAGAGACCCAGTACTTC.

The chain carries TRBV28 and TRBJ2-7; 7 bases fit TRBD2. With 6 bases clipped from V and 2 bases from J, the junction kept 7 bases outside the gene matches. The CDR3 covers 14 residues. Looked up from germline, CDR1 is MDHEN and CDR2 is SYDVKM. The CDR3 sequence is CASSIGGETYEQYF. The DNA for the CDR3 is TGTGCCAGCAGCATTGGGGGGGAAACCTACGAGCAGTACTTC.